This T cell receptor (beta chain) was identified in a study of blood T cell repertoires in COVID-19. Study details: Acute and convalescent COVID-19 samples came from the United States, Italy and Spain. T cells, B-cell-depleted T cells, or PBMCs supplied cDNA or gDNA.

The CDR3 loop spans 12 amino acids. Trimming took off 5 bases at V and 3 bases at J, with 7 bases between the two ends. Germline lookup yields CDR1 SGHVS and CDR2 FQNEAQ. Per the original data handling: Amplifying reference gene primers gave estimates of nucleated cell counts. Only in-frame clones appear in the TCRdb table, and some are missing; sequencing was by immunoSEQ multiplex PCR. Clone size and the V and J calls come from that table; the DNA yielded D and trimming. In the table there are over 200,000 clones, 88% of which are singletons. This sequence was found in a man in his sixties who had recovered from COVID-19. Sequenced material: peripheral blood. V and J are TRBV7-8 and TRBJ1-2; TRBD1 is a possible D gene (6 bases). The CDR3: CASSGGYYGYTF. The CDR3 DNA reads as TGTGCCAGCAGCGGGGGCTACTATGGCTACACCTTC.